The present entry profiles one T cell receptor (beta chain) with its context. TCRdb ran MiXCR on the 5' RACE reads and lists one entry per CDR3 protein. The data contain fewer than 90,000 distinct CDR3 sequences, about a tenth of them singletons. The V and J ends lost 3 bases and 8 bases, in that order; junction bases with no gene match: 16. This CDR3 spans 18 amino acids. Germline CDR1 reads LGHDT; CDR2 reads YNNKEL (reference sequence). This sample was included in a study of neurological immune-mediated disorders. This TCR was sampled from a man aged 40-50 years in good health. The specimen sequenced was PBMCs. V and J are TRBV3-1 and TRBJ1-4, with 9 bases aligning to TRBD1. DNA of the CDR3: TGTGCCAGCAGCCATTCCGGGACAGGGCGCCGGTACGCCGAAAAACTGTTTTTT. It is translated as CASSHSGTGRRYAEKLFF.